This T cell receptor beta chain was captured by sequencing in a study of blood T cell repertoires in COVID-19. Overall study context: Material from acute and convalescent COVID-19 was sourced from the United States, Italy and Spain.

Original processing notes: Nucleated cell counts were estimated from reference gene primer amplification. This table comes from immunoSEQ multiplex PCR, and its TCRdb copy is limited to in-frame clones, with some not included. V and J calls plus clone size are reproduced from that table; the DNA served to infer D and trimming. The table has some 250,000 clones, around 82% seen once. Germline V gene lookup returns CDR1 MNHEY and CDR2 SVGAGI. V gave up 8 bases and J gave up 6 bases, with 14 bases separating them. This CDR3 region has 13 residues. The sequence came from an elderly man with acute or convalescent COVID-19. This chain connects TRBV6-5 to TRBJ1-5; D may be TRBD1 (6 bases). Sequencing used peripheral blood. CDR3 protein: CASGAGTTQPQHF. The CDR3 nucleotides read TGTGCCAGCGGAGCGGGGACAACTCAGCCCCAGCATTTT.